These 11 T cell receptor beta chains came from one sample sequenced in a study of T cell responses to AZD1222 COVID-19 vaccine. Profiling relied on immunoSEQ multiplex PCR, and the TCRdb table lists in-frame clones only, not all of them. There are more than 85,000 clones in the sample; roughly 83% occur only once, and approximately 15% lies in the top ten. The sample was peripheral blood, taken on day 0 of AZD1222 vaccination. The source is an adult in good health.

The V gene is TRBV12-3 or TRBV12-4, the J gene TRBJ1-1; no clear D. The V end lost 6 bases, the J end lost 6 bases, and 8 bases lay between the germline ends. The CDR3 has 11 amino acids. For the CDR3, the DNA is TGTGCCAGCAGATTGAGGGCTGAAGCTTTCTTT. Its translation is CASRLRAEAFF.

The CDR3 bases are TGCGCCAGCAGCTTGGGCACCGGGGCTCTCACCAAAAACATTCAGTACTTC. Translated, it gives CASSLGTGALTKNIQYF. The chain carries TRBV5-1 and TRBJ2-4; D might be TRBD1 or TRBD2, each matching 5 bases. Germline-derived CDR1 and CDR2 are SGHRS and YFSETQ. Trimming cost V 0 bases and J 2 bases, with 15 bases left between them. The CDR3 contains 17 residues.

The V call is TRBV4-2, the J call TRBJ2-1; TRBD2 matches at 13 bases. This CDR3 is built from 20 residues. The ends lost 4 bases at V and 1 base at J; junction bases unmatched: 13. The germline V gene encodes CDR1 LGHNA and CDR2 YNFKEQ. The CDR3 region is CASSLRLAGGRGSSYNEQFF. The DNA for the CDR3 is TGTGCCAGCAGCCTAAGACTAGCGGGGGGCCGGGGATCGTCCTACAATGAGCAGTTCTTC.

The chain employs TRBV29-1 and TRBJ2-7; 8 bases are a match to TRBD1. Trimming cost V 4 bases and J 6 bases; bases outside gene matches: 8. The V gene's germline CDR1 is SQVTM and CDR2 ANQGSEA. The CDR3 spans 13 residues. The CDR3 bases are TGCAGCGTTGTTAACGGACAGGGCCGCGAGCAGTACTTC. It encodes CSVVNGQGREQYF.

The rearrangement uses TRBV20-1 and TRBJ1-2; D is unclear. Trimming pared 3 bases from V and 4 bases from J, leaving 6 bases between. From germline, CDR1 is DFQATT and CDR2 SNEGSKA (reference sequence). The CDR3 is 11 residues long. CDR3 coding DNA: TGCAGTGCTAGGGGAGCCTATGGCTACACCTTC. Protein: CSARGAYGYTF.

This chain joins TRBV5-1 and TRBJ2-5; no definite D call. Trimming shortened V by 2 bases and J by 1 base, and 9 bases separated the two germline ends. This CDR3 has 14 residues. CDR1 and CDR2 from the germline V gene are SGHRS and YFSETQ. CDR3: CASSLAQSQETQYF. Here the CDR3 DNA reads TGCGCCAGCAGCTTAGCACAGTCCCAAGAGACCCAGTACTTC.

This clone was counted a single time. V is TRBV11-2 and J is TRBJ1-5; D is unresolved. The germline V gene encodes CDR1 SGHAT and CDR2 FQNNGV. Trimming removed 5 bases from V and 1 base from J, with 15 bases in between. The CDR3 totals 16 residues. The CDR3 spells CASSHSLGQSNQPQHF. As DNA, the CDR3 is TGTGCCAGCAGCCACAGTCTAGGGCAGAGCAATCAGCCCCAGCATTTT.

V usage is TRBV10-1 and J usage is TRBJ2-3; 8 bases align to TRBD2. Germline CDR1 WNHNN, CDR2 SYGVQD (reference sequence). CDR3 length: 16 residues. With V trimmed by 4 bases and J by 0 bases, 6 bases remained unmatched. The CDR3 nucleotides read TGCGCCAGCAGTGGCTTAGCGGGGACTAGCACAGATACGCAGTATTTT. Its translation is CASSGLAGTSTDTQYF.

CDR3 residues: CATSGGLTPTGELFF. CDR3 nucleotides: TGTGCCACCAGTGGGGGACTAACTCCGACCGGGGAGCTGTTTTTT. V is TRBV24-1 and J is TRBJ2-2; the match to TRBD2 covers 7 bases. This CDR3 is 15 amino acids long. V dropped 5 bases and J dropped 5; count of bases not matched to a gene: 7. Germline V CDR1 and CDR2: KGHDR, SFDVKD.

This chain connects TRBV3-1 (or the pseudogene TRBV3-2) to TRBJ2-4, with TRBD2 as a possible D gene (5 bases). The CDR3 totals 13 residues. Trimming shortened V by 3 bases and J by 8 bases, and 11 bases separated the two germline ends. The germline gives CDR1 LGHDT, CDR2 YNNKEL (reference sequence). Here the CDR3 reads CASSQRAGHIQYF. The CDR3 bases are TGTGCCAGCAGCCAGAGGGCAGGTCACATTCAGTACTTC.

This chain connects TRBV6-2 or TRBV6-3 to TRBJ1-2; D not resolved. V lost 4 bases and J lost 3, with 18 bases in between. Germline loops: CDR1 MNHEY, CDR2 SVGEGT. The CDR3 totals 16 residues. CDR3 in DNA: TGTGCCAGCAGTTTAGCCCACGCCCAAGGGTACTATGGCTACACCTTC. Its protein is CASSLAHAQGYYGYTF.